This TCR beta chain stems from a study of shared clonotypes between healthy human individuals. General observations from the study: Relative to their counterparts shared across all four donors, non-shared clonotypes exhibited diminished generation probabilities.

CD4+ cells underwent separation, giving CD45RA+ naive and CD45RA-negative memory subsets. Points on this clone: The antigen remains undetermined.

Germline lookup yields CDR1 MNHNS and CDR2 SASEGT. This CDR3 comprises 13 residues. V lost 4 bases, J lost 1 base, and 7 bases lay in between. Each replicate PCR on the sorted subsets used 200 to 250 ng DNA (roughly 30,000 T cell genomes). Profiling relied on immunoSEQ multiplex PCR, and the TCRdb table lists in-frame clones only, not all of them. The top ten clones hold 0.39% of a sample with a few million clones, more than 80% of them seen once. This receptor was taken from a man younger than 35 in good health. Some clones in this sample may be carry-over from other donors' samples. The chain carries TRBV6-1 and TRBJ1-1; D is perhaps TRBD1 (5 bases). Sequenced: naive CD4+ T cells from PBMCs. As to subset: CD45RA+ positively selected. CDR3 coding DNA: TGTGCCAGCAGTGCGGGGCAGAACACTGAAGCTTTCTTT. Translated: CASSAGQNTEAFF.